The clone carrying this T cell receptor beta chain was seen many times. The antigen is not known. This record belongs to a study of breast tumors, draining lymph nodes, adjacent tissues. Broader study findings: Tumor T cell lymph node origin was a supported hypothesis, not proven. Tumor TCR diversity was below lymph nodes but above nontumor tissue. Luminal-like breast cancer showed significantly greater tumor-nontumor repertoire similarity than basal-like breast cancer did.

In TCRdb, the multiplex PCR reads were re-called with MiXCR into one record per CDR3 protein. The table records 13,000 to 15,000 distinct CDR3 sequences, roughly 48% of them present only once. The specimen was tumor-adjacent breast tissue. This TCR derives from a female donor with breast cancer. Some clones in this sample may be carry-over from other donors' samples.

CDR3 bases: TGTGCCAGTAGTCCCCGGGACAGGGCCAATCAGCCCCAGCATTTT. Its translation is CASSPRDRANQPQHF. The chain uses TRBV19 and TRBJ1-5; 9 bases are shared with TRBD1. V was pared by 5 bases and J by 3 bases, with 5 bases of the junction left unmatched. CDR3 length equals 15 residues. The V gene's germline CDR1 is LNHDA and CDR2 SQIVND (reference sequence).